This entry concerns a single T cell receptor (beta chain). The Seattle patients, enrolled during active infection, were followed longitudinally. This sample stems from a study of blood T cell repertoires in COVID-19. Study summary: T cells, B-cell-depleted T cells, or PBMCs supplied cDNA or gDNA.

Trimming removed 8 bases from V and 6 bases from J; junction bases left unmatched: 15. The CDR3 covers 15 residues. CDR1 and CDR2 (germline): MNHEY, SMNVEV (reference sequence). The method was immunoSEQ multiplex PCR; TCRdb's version includes in-frame clones alone and lacks a portion of them. Of approximately 300,000 clones listed, around 92% are singletons. This receptor was obtained from a woman aged 25 to 39 with COVID-19, enrolled during active disease. The V gene is TRBV27, the J gene TRBJ1-2, with 7 bases fitting TRBD1. Sequenced sample: peripheral blood. The CDR3 coding sequence is TGTGCCAGCGCGACCTCCGATGCGACAGGGAATGGCTACACCTTC. This codes for CASATSDATGNGYTF.